This T cell receptor beta chain was sequenced in a study of T cells after yellow fever vaccination. Overall study results and limits: Although the secondary response was weaker, it peaked faster, at day 5 versus 15.

Trimming cost V 5 bases and J 5 bases, with 9 bases left between them. Germline lookup yields CDR1 SGHTA and CDR2 FQGNSA. The CDR3 has 13 amino acids. This clonotype showed up just a few times. Its specificity is unknown. TCRdb reanalysed the 5' RACE reads using MiXCR and keeps one entry per CDR3 protein. The sample contains hundreds of thousands of distinct CDR3 sequences, 9% to 15% of which appear only once. The genes are TRBV7-2 and TRBJ2-2; D uncertain. Sample: PBMCs, taken on the day of the yellow fever booster vaccination. This receptor was identified in a man aged 30-40 years who received the YFV17D yellow fever vaccine. In DNA, the CDR3 is TGTGCCAGCAGCGGCTCATATACCGGGGAGCTGTTTTTT. Protein: CASSGSYTGELFF.